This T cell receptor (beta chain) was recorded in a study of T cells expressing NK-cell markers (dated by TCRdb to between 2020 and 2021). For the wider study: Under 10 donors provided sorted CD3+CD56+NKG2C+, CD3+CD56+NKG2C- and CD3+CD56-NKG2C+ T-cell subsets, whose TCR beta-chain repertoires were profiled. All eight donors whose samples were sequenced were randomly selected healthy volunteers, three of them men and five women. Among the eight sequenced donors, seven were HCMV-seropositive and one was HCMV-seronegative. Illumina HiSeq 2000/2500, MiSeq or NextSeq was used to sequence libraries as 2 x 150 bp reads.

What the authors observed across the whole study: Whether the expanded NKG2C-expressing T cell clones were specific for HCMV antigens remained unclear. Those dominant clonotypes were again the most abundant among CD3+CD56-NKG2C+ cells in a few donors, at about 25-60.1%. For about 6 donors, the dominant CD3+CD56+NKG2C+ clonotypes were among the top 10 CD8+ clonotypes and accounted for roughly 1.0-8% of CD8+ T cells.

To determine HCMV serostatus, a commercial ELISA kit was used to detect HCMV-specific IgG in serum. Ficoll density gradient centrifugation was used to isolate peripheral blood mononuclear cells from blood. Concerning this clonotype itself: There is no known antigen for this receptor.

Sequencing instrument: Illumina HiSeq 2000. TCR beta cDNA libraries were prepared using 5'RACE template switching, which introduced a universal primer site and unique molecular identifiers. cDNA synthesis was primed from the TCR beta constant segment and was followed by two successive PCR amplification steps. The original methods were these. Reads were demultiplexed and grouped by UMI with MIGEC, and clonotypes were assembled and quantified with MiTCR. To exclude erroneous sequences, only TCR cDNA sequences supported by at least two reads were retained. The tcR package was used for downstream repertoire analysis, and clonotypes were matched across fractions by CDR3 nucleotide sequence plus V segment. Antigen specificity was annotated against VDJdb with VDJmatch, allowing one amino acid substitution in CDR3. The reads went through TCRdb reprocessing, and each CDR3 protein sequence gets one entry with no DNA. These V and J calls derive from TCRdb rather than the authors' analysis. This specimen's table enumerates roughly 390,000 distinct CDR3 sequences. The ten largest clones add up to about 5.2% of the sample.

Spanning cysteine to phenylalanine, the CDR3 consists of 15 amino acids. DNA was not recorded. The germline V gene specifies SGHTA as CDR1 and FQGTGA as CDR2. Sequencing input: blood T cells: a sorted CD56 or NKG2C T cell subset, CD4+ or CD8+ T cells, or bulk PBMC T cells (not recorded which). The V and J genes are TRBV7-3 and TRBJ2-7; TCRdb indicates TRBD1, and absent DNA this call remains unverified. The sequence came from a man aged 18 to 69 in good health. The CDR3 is CASSLGQAPSYEQYF.